Sequencing of this T cell receptor (beta chain) was carried out in a study of regulatory T cells in long-lasting Graves disease. Overall study results and limits: Less diverse TCR repertoires were seen in persistent Graves' patients than in newly diagnosed ones.

The sample holds many counts of this clonotype. Its antigen is not identified. Specified time point: newly diagnosed GD, antithyroid drugs for less than 3 months. From RNA extracted from PBMCs, the TCR library was made. By American Thyroid Association guidelines, Graves' disease was diagnosed in the cohort. For TCR beta, libraries came from iRepertoire HTBI primers and Arm-PCR of CDR3 regions. TCRdb ran MiXCR on the multiplex PCR reads and lists one entry per CDR3 protein. This table has around 500,000 distinct CDR3 sequences, around 16% appearing once. The sample was also linked to a second study, of T cells in Graves' hyperthyroidism and ophthalmopathy. In that study: Within blood appeared most thyroid clonotypes that had expanded above 0.001.

This receptor was obtained from a woman aged 35-65 years with Graves disease. Here the sequenced sample was peripheral blood mononuclear cells (PBMCs), taken at new diagnosis, from a patient treated with antithyroid drugs.

Written as DNA, the CDR3 is TGTGCCAGCAGCTTAGTACGAGATACGCAGTATTTT. This gives the protein CASSLVRDTQYF. The chain couples TRBV11-2 to TRBJ2-3, with D uncertain. Germline V gene data show CDR1 as SGHAT and CDR2 as FQNNGV. CDR3 length: 12 amino acids. V lost 1 base and J lost 5, with 4 bases in between.